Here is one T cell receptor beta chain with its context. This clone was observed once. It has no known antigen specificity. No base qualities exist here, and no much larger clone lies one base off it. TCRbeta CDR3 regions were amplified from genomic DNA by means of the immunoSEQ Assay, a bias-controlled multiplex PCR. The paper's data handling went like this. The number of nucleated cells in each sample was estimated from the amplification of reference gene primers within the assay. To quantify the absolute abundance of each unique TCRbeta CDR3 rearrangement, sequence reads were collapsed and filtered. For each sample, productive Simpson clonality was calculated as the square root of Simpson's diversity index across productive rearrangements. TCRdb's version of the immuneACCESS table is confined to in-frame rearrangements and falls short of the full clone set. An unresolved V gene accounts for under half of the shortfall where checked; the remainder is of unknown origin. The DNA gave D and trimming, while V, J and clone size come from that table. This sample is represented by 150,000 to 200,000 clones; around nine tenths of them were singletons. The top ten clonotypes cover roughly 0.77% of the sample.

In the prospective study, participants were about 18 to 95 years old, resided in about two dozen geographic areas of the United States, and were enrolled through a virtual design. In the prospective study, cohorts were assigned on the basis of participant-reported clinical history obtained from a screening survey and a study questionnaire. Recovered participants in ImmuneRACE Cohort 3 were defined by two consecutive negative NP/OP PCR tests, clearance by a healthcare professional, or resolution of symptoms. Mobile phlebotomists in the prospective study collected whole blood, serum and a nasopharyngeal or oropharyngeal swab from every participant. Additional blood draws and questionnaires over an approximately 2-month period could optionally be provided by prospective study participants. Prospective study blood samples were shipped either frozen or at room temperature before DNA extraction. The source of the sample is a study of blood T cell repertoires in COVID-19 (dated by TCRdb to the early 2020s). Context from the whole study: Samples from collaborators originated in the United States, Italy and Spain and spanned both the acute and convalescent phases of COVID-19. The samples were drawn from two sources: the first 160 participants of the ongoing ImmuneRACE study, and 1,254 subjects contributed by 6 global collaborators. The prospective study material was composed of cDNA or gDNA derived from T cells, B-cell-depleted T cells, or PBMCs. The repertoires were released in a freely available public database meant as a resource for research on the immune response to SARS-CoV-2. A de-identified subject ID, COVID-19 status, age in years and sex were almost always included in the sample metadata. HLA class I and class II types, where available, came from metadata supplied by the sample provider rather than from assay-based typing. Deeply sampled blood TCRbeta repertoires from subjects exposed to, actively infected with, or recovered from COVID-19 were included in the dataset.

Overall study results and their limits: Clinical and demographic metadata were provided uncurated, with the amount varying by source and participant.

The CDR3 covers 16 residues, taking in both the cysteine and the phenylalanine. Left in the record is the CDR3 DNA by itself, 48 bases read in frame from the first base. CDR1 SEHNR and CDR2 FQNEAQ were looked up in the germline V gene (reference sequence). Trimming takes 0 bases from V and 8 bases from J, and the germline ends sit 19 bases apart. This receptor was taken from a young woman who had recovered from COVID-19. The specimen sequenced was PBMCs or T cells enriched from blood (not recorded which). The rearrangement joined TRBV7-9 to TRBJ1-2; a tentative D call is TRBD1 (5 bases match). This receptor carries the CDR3 CASSLAGGGSEGGYTF. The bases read TGTGCCAGCAGCTTAGCCGGGGGAGGAAGCGAAGGGGGCTACACCTTC.